This T cell receptor (beta chain) was recovered during a study of blood T cell repertoires in COVID-19. V lost 7 bases and J lost 5, with 15 bases in between. The CDR3 contains 14 residues. Germline assignment: CDR1 MNHEY and CDR2 SMNVEV (reference sequence). Data came from immunoSEQ multiplex PCR; TCRdb stores just in-frame clones and leaves some out. The data contain tens of thousands of clones, about 90% of them singletons. Sequences were obtained from peripheral blood. The rearrangement links TRBV27 to TRBJ1-5; no reliable D call. This sequence was found in a human donor in a cohort sampled during active COVID-19. As DNA, the CDR3 is TGTGCCAGCAAATACAGTGCGTCCGATCAGCCCCAGCATTTT. It translates to CASKYSASDQPQHF.